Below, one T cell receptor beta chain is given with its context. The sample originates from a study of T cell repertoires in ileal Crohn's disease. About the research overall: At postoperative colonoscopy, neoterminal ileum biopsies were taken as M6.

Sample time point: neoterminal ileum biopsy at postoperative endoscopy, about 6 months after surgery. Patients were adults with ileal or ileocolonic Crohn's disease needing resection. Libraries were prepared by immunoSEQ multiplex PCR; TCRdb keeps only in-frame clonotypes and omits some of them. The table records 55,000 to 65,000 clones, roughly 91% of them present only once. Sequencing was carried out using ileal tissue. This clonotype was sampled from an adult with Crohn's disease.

The CDR3 DNA reads TGCGCCAGCAGCTCTGGACTAGCGGGGGCGATTAGCTCTGGGGCCAACGTCCTGACTTTC. This encodes CASSSGLAGAISSGANVLTF. The V gene is TRBV5-1, the J gene TRBJ2-6, with TRBD2 identical over 13 bases. Germline V gene sequence: CDR1 SGHRS, CDR2 YFSETQ. This CDR3 contains 20 residues. V trimming: 3 bases; J trimming: 0 bases; junction bases outside the gene matches: 9.